This T cell receptor (beta chain) was captured by sequencing in a study of CD8 T cells in Susac syndrome. Overall study findings and caveats: Detection of Susac-specific public clones gave 15 to 20 in total CD8+ repertoires and about 5 in CD8+ TEMRA repertoires.

Germline CDR1 and CDR2: SNHLY and FYNNEI. This CDR3 spans 16 amino acids. V lost 1 base and J lost 2, with 12 bases in between. In contrast to the negatively isolated CD8+ and CD4+ T cells, TEMRA cells were FACS-enriched. A note on this clonotype: Its antigen remains unknown.

When the RNA was reverse transcribed, random hexamers were used with an input of roughly 0.45 to 1 ug. immunoSEQ multiplex PCR amplified TCR beta CDR3 across 54 Vbeta, 13 Jbeta. MiXCR, applied by TCRdb to the immunoSEQ multiplex PCR reads, yields one record per CDR3 protein. The table lists 100,000 to 150,000 distinct CDR3 sequences, around 94% of them singletons. The sample was CD8+ T cells from PBMCs. This clonotype was sampled from a human donor with Susac syndrome. The chain joins TRBV2 to TRBJ1-5, with D hard to call. The CDR3, as DNA: TGTGCCAGCAGTGAAGGGAGGTCGTTTGGCAATCAGCCCCAGCATTTT. It encodes CASSEGRSFGNQPQHF.